A single sample gave rise to the 4 T cell receptor beta chains below, sequenced in a study of blood T cell repertoires in COVID-19. Profiled with immunoSEQ multiplex PCR; TCRdb holds only in-frame clones, not every one. The table shows about 210,000 clones, with approximately 80% occurring only once. Sequenced material: PBMCs or T cells enriched from blood (not recorded which). These receptors were obtained from a young man with acute COVID-19.

The chain links TRBV6-4 to TRBJ2-1; perhaps TRBD1 as D (5 bases). CDR3 length equals 14 residues. Per the germline V gene, CDR1 is MRHNA and CDR2 is SNTAGT. V dropped 6 bases and J dropped 2 bases, with 11 bases sitting between them. The CDR3 region is CASSPGSTYNEQFF. In DNA form, the CDR3 reads TGTGCCAGCAGCCCAGGGTCAACCTACAATGAGCAGTTCTTC.

As for this clone: This specimen includes other DNA sequences encoding the same CDR3. The chain couples TRBV3-1 (or the pseudogene TRBV3-2) to TRBJ1-5, with 10 bases fitting TRBD1. The J segment lost 4 bases and the V segment lost 1 base, leaving 1 base of the junction unmatched. Germline loops: CDR1 LGHDT, CDR2 YNNKEL (reference sequence). There are 15 residues in the CDR3. CDR3 bases: TGTGCCAGCAGCCAAGGGACAGGGGGAAATCAGCCCCAGCATTTT. Translating gives CASSQGTGGNQPQHF.

Regarding this clone: This specimen includes other DNA sequences encoding the same CDR3. The gene calls are TRBV10-3 and TRBJ2-7; D call uncertain. The CDR3 length is 12 residues. V was cut by 3 bases and J by 1 base, with 4 bases left in between. CDR1 and CDR2 from the germline V gene are ENHRY and SYGVKD. The CDR3 here is CAISDSSYEQYF. Written as DNA, the CDR3 is TGTGCCATCAGTGACTCGTCCTACGAGCAGTACTTC.

CDR3 nucleotides: TGTGCCAGCAGTTTCCTACCGGGACAGGGGGCGGATCAGCCCCAGCATTTT. This translates into CASSFLPGQGADQPQHF. The chain joins TRBV27 to TRBJ1-5, with TRBD1 identical over 12 bases. CDR1 is MNHEY and CDR2 is SMNVEV in the germline V gene (reference sequence). The CDR3 is made up of 17 amino acids. The V segment lost 3 bases and the J segment 5 bases; nucleotides outside the gene matches: 8.